The present T cell receptor (beta chain) was sequenced within a study of blood T cell repertoires in COVID-19. The overall study: Acute and convalescent COVID-19 specimens originated in the United States, Italy and Spain.

In the original analysis: Amplification with reference gene primers provided the estimates of nucleated cell counts. Generated by immunoSEQ multiplex PCR, the TCRdb table keeps only in-frame clones and is missing some. That table gives V, J and clone size, and the DNA gave D and trimming. The sample has 540,000 or so clones; roughly 91% are singletons. The table lists this clone with a count of one. CDR3 size: 14 residues. The V gene's germline CDR1 is SGHAT and CDR2 FQNNGV. V dropped 2 bases and J dropped 7; count of bases not matched to a gene: 5. Sequencing was carried out using peripheral blood. This receptor was obtained from a woman in her 50s with COVID-19, enrolled during active disease. The chain has TRBV11-2 and TRBJ2-1; 7 nucleotides match TRBD2. The CDR3 here is CASSLFAGVNEQFF. In DNA form, the CDR3 reads TGTGCCAGCAGCTTATTTGCGGGGGTAAATGAGCAGTTCTTC.